The 9 T cell receptor beta chains below were found in one sample sequenced in a study of blood T cell repertoires in COVID-19. The assay was immunoSEQ multiplex PCR, and TCRdb's table has in-frame clones only and misses some. The sample shows roughly 80,000 clones, around 79% of them seen only once. The specimen was peripheral blood. The receptors originated from a man between 50 and 59 years old with acute or convalescent COVID-19.

The chain employs TRBV7-2 and TRBJ1-5; 7 bases align to TRBD1. With 4 bases clipped from V and 3 bases from J, the junction kept 3 bases outside the gene matches. CDR1 and CDR2 from the germline V gene are SGHTA and FQGNSA. This CDR3 comprises 14 residues. The CDR3 coding sequence is TGTGCCAGCAGCTCGGGACAGCTCAATCAGCCCCAGCATTTT. This gives the protein CASSSGQLNQPQHF.

V and J are TRBV7-9 and TRBJ2-1; tentatively, D is TRBD1 (6 bases). Per the germline V gene, CDR1 is SEHNR and CDR2 is FQNEAQ (reference sequence). This CDR3 has 16 residues. Trimming removed 5 bases at V and 0 bases at J, with 14 bases between. The CDR3 loop reads CASSPEQGSSYNEQFF. As DNA, the CDR3 is TGTGCCAGCAGCCCCGAACAGGGTAGCTCCTACAATGAGCAGTTCTTC.

This rearrangement joins TRBV7-8 to TRBJ1-6, with D hard to call. The length of the CDR3 is 15 residues. V was shortened by 1 base and J by 8 bases, with 12 bases between the two germline ends. The germline V gene encodes CDR1 SGHVS and CDR2 FQNEAQ. The CDR3 nucleotides are TGTGCCAGCAGCTTAGAGCCCGTCACGGATTCACCCCTCCACTTT. Translation: CASSLEPVTDSPLHF.

V is TRBV20-1 and J is TRBJ2-1; no clear D. V was trimmed by 4 bases and J by 7 bases, leaving 5 bases between them. The CDR3 totals 10 residues. Germline V gene data show CDR1 as DFQATT and CDR2 as SNEGSKA (reference sequence). As DNA, the CDR3 is TGCAGTGCTAATAAAAATGAGCAGTTCTTC. Translation: CSANKNEQFF.

The chain recombines TRBV7-2 with TRBJ2-1; 7 bases fit TRBD1. The CDR3 has 12 residues. The germline V gene encodes CDR1 SGHTA and CDR2 FQGNSA. After removal of 1 base from V and 13 bases from J, the junction contained 4 bases not matched to a gene. The CDR3 DNA reads as TGTGCCAGCAGCTTAGGAGACAGGGTACAGTTCTTC. It codes for CASSLGDRVQFF.

The rearrangement uses TRBV19 and TRBJ1-1, with D possibly being TRBD1 (5 bases). Per the germline V gene, CDR1 is LNHDA and CDR2 is SQIVND (reference sequence). Trimming took off 4 bases at V and 0 bases at J, with 21 bases between the two ends. The CDR3 loop spans 18 amino acids. The CDR3 here is CASSKEWSGYGLNTEAFF. CDR3 bases: TGTGCCAGTAGTAAGGAGTGGTCAGGGTATGGTTTGAACACTGAAGCTTTCTTT.

The chain uses TRBV6-2 or TRBV6-3 and TRBJ1-1, with 8 bases lining up with TRBD1. The length of the CDR3 is 14 residues. The junction had 7 bases not matched to a gene; V was cut back by 6 bases and J by 4 bases. CDR1 and CDR2 (germline): MNHEY, SVGEGT. CDR3 amino acids: CASSGQGEATEAFF. CDR3 in DNA: TGTGCCAGCAGCGGACAGGGAGAGGCCACTGAAGCTTTCTTT.

The V and J genes are TRBV5-1 and TRBJ1-4; no clear D gene. V gave up 1 base and J gave up 8 bases, with 21 bases separating them. The CDR3 length is 17 residues. The V gene's germline CDR1 is SGHRS and CDR2 YFSETQ. The CDR3 here is CASSLWAGRIRAEKLFF. CDR3 DNA: TGCGCCAGCAGCTTGTGGGCGGGCCGAATCCGGGCGGAAAAACTGTTTTTT.

This clone was recorded only once. This chain joins TRBV7-6 and TRBJ2-7, with 7 bases that match TRBD2. Looked up from germline, CDR1 is SGHVS and CDR2 is FNYEAQ. The CDR3 is 15 amino acids. J gave up 6 bases and V 5 bases, and 13 bases lay outside the gene matches. CDR3 sequence reads: CASSPRGGRSGEQYF. DNA for the CDR3: TGTGCCAGCAGCCCGAGGGGCGGGAGATCTGGCGAGCAGTACTTC.